This TCR beta chain derives from a study of OX40 agonist ivuxolimab in advanced cancers. On the study more broadly: Enrolled patients in dose escalation had cancers that were hepatocellular carcinoma, melanoma, renal cell or head and neck cancer.

CDR1 SGDLS and CDR2 YYNGEE come from the germline V gene. CDR3 length equals 13 residues. V dropped 0 bases and J dropped 7; count of bases not matched to a gene: 4. Method: immunoSEQ multiplex PCR; TCRdb's copy keeps in-frame clones and lacks some. Of approximately 60,000 clones listed, 80% to 95% were seen once; the top ten hold less than 0.7%. The rearrangement uses TRBV9 and TRBJ2-7, with TRBD1 matching 7 bases. The clonotype comes from an adult with an advanced solid tumor such as melanoma, head and neck, liver or kidney cancer. Sequences were derived from CD4+ or CD8+ T cells sorted from blood, sampled in a trial of the OX40 agonist ivuxolimab. The CDR3 bases are TGTGCCAGCAGCGTAGATATGGACAGGGAGCAGTACTTC. It specifies CASSVDMDREQYF.